Shown below are 13 T cell receptor beta chains from a single sample sequenced in a study of cytomegalovirus exposure and HLA in healthy donors. Researchers ran the PCR with 60 Vbeta and 13 Jbeta primers. Data came from immunoSEQ multiplex PCR; TCRdb stores just in-frame clones and leaves some out. The data contain some 110,000 clones, roughly 66% of them singletons. The sample taken for sequencing was PBMCs. These receptors originate from a woman aged 25 to 39 in good health and CMV-seronegative.

This clone occurred a few times. The CDR3 reads CAISGARTSGRAHNEQFF. CDR3 bases: TGTGCCATCAGTGGGGCACGGACTAGCGGGAGGGCCCATAATGAGCAGTTCTTC. The rearrangement uses TRBV10-3 and TRBJ2-1; TRBD2 matches at 15 bases. The germline V gene encodes CDR1 ENHRY and CDR2 SYGVKD. The V and J ends lost 4 bases and 7 bases, in that order; junction bases with no gene match: 11. The CDR3 has 18 residues.

This sequence joins TRBV30 and TRBJ2-5, with D perhaps TRBD1 or TRBD2 (5 bases each). The J call is uncertain, as TRBJ2-7 better fits the DNA end. The germline V gene has CDR1 GTSNPN and CDR2 SVGIG (reference sequence). This CDR3 spans 15 amino acids. As DNA, the CDR3 is TGTGCCTGGAGTGTCCTGGGGCTCGGGGACTACGAGCAGTACTTC. It yields the protein CAWSVLGLGDYEQYF.

The chain couples TRBV7-9 to TRBJ2-1; D possibly corresponds to TRBD1 (5 bases). This CDR3 region has 16 residues. The ends were cut back, 2 bases at V and 5 bases at J, with 16 bases in the middle. CDR1 is SEHNR, CDR2 FQNEAQ, per germline (reference sequence). The CDR3 here is CASSLRRQGRDNEQFF. The CDR3 DNA reads as TGTGCCAGCAGCTTAAGACGGCAGGGTAGGGACAATGAGCAGTTCTTC.

The J gene is TRBJ2-7, the V gene TRBV7-9; D gene uncertain. The V gene lost 0 bases and the J gene lost 5 bases, with 8 bases spanning the gap. Germline CDR1 SEHNR, CDR2 FQNEAQ (reference sequence). The CDR3 consists of 13 residues. The CDR3 sequence: CASSLAAYDEQYF. CDR3 DNA sequence: TGTGCCAGCAGCTTAGCGGCATATGACGAGCAGTACTTC.

This clone appeared once. This chain connects TRBV28 to TRBJ1-2, with TRBD1 matching over 7 bases. The CDR3 is 16 amino acids. The trim removed 8 bases at V and 0 bases at J, leaving 12 bases unmatched. Germline V gives CDR1 MDHEN, CDR2 SYDVKM. The CDR3 sequence: CASWSTGIAANYGYTF. The CDR3 DNA reads as TGTGCCAGCTGGTCGACAGGGATAGCGGCTAACTATGGCTACACCTTC.

This clone counts as medium-sized (0.01 to 0.1%). The genes are TRBV4-3 and TRBJ2-7; 14 bases align to TRBD2. J gave up 2 bases and V 4 bases, and 4 bases lay outside the gene matches. The germline V gene encodes CDR1 LGHNA and CDR2 YSLEER. This CDR3 has 16 amino acids. CDR3 region: CASSRTGLAGAYEQYF. The CDR3 DNA sequence: TGCGCCAGCAGCCGCACGGGACTAGCGGGAGCCTACGAGCAGTACTTC.

The chain joins TRBV29-1 to TRBJ2-5, with 11 bases matching TRBD2. The CDR3 spans 14 residues. The V gene end was trimmed by 4 bases and the J gene end by 1 base; junction bases not matched to a gene: 2. Germline V gene sequence: CDR1 SQVTM, CDR2 ANQGSEA. CDR3 in DNA: TGCAGCGTTGCCGGGACTAGCGGCCAAGAGACCCAGTACTTC. It encodes CSVAGTSGQETQYF.

This clone was recorded a few times. V is TRBV28 and J is TRBJ2-7; 13 nucleotides align to TRBD2. J was trimmed by 4 bases and V by 2 bases; bases with no gene match: 2. The germline V gene encodes CDR1 MDHEN and CDR2 SYDVKM. The CDR3 totals 15 residues. Here the CDR3 reads CASSLGLAGEYEQYF. CDR3 sequence (DNA): TGTGCCAGCAGTTTAGGACTAGCGGGAGAGTACGAGCAGTACTTC.

The chain couples TRBV18 to TRBJ2-5; TRBD1 agrees at 7 bases. This CDR3 has 16 residues. V lost 3 bases, J lost 5 bases, and 12 bases stayed unmatched. Looked up from germline, CDR1 is KGHSH and CDR2 is LQKENI. CDR3 DNA: TGTGCCAGCTCACCCCAGAGTCGACAGGGCTGGGAGACCCAGTACTTC. It specifies CASSPQSRQGWETQYF.

The chain combines TRBV30 with TRBJ2-3, with 7 bases aligning to TRBD2. The germline gives CDR1 GTSNPN, CDR2 SVGIG (reference sequence). V gave up 2 bases and J gave up 3 bases; unmatched junction bases: 11. The CDR3 runs to 16 residues. The CDR3 coding sequence is TGTGCCTGGAGTCGGGCCAGCGGGATTACAACAGATACGCAGTATTTT. It encodes CAWSRASGITTDTQYF.

The rearrangement links TRBV28 to TRBJ1-2; 10 positions agree with TRBD1. CDR1 is MDHEN and CDR2 is SYDVKM in the germline V gene. This CDR3 is 15 amino acids long. V trimming: 1 base; J trimming: 6 bases; junction bases outside the gene matches: 5. As DNA, the CDR3 is TGTGCCAGCAGTTTATCGGACAGGGGGGAGAATGGCTACACCTTC. Encoded protein: CASSLSDRGENGYTF.

The chain couples TRBV5-1 to TRBJ1-1, with D possibly TRBD1 on 6 matching bases. CDR3 size: 15 residues. Trimming shortened V by 2 bases and J by 5 bases, and 16 bases separated the two germline ends. Germline V gives CDR1 SGHRS, CDR2 YFSETQ. CDR3 in amino acids: CASSFPDSPGTEAFF. The CDR3 bases are TGCGCCAGCAGCTTCCCGGACAGCCCAGGGACTGAAGCTTTCTTT.

This clone was detected once. The chain joins TRBV4-3 to TRBJ2-3, with D perhaps matching TRBD1 (5 bases). The CDR3 is 14 residues long. Germline loops: CDR1 LGHNA, CDR2 YSLEER. V was pared by 2 bases and J by 9 bases, with 15 bases between. The chain's CDR3 is CASSQQTGAGTQYF. Written as DNA, the CDR3 is TGCGCCAGCAGCCAACAAACAGGAGCCGGGACGCAGTATTTT.